One and the same sample provided the 30 T cell receptor beta chains below, sequenced in a study of blood T cells in healthy people across ages. For the second PCR, which ran for roughly 6 to 12 cycles, a sample-barcoded 5' primer and a J-beta primer mix were used. TCRdb re-derived calls from the 5' RACE reads in MiXCR, one entry per CDR3 protein. The table includes about 940,000 distinct CDR3 sequences, around 48% detected once. Source material: blood. These receptors all stem from a man under 40 in good health.

The chain has TRBV7-2 and TRBJ2-5; 13 nucleotides match TRBD2. Per germline, CDR1 SGHTA and CDR2 FQGNSA. CDR3 length: 14 amino acids. V lost 6 bases to trimming and J lost 5 bases; unmatched junction nucleotides: 3. CDR3 nucleotide sequence: TGTGCCAGCAGTCGGACTAGCGGGAGTGAGACCCAGTACTTC. Translated: CASSRTSGSETQYF.

The chain recombines TRBV7-9 with TRBJ1-2; possible D gene TRBD1, 6 bases. The germline V and J ends were trimmed by 5 bases and 3 bases, with 13 bases remaining between them. Per the germline V gene, CDR1 is SEHNR and CDR2 is FQNEAQ (reference sequence). The CDR3 covers 14 residues. CDR3 amino acids: CASSLRDTDYGYTF. CDR3 nucleotide sequence: TGTGCCAGCAGCCTTCGGGACACGGACTATGGCTACACCTTC.

The chain carries TRBV27 and TRBJ2-7, with a possible D match to TRBD1 (5 bases). V lost 1 base to trimming and J lost 3 bases, with 7 bases between them. The CDR3 extends over 13 amino acids. Per the germline V gene, CDR1 is MNHEY and CDR2 is SMNVEV (reference sequence). CDR3 in amino acids: CASSLWGGYEQYF. In nucleotides, the CDR3 is TGTGCCAGCAGTTTATGGGGCGGCTACGAGCAGTACTTC.

The chain links TRBV3-1 to TRBJ2-1, with D perhaps TRBD2 (7 bases). The CDR3 runs 13 residues. CDR1 and CDR2 (germline): LGHDT, YNNKEL (reference sequence). The V and J ends lost 1 base and 9 bases respectively, with 10 bases between them. CDR3 sequence: CASSQVAGAEQFF. CDR3 coding DNA: TGTGCCAGCAGCCAAGTCGCGGGGGCTGAGCAGTTCTTC.

The V gene is TRBV7-9, the J gene TRBJ2-1; TRBD1 matches 10 bases. Per the germline V gene, CDR1 is SEHNR and CDR2 is FQNEAQ (reference sequence). The J segment lost 9 bases and the V segment lost 3 bases, leaving 8 bases of the junction unmatched. There are 15 residues in the CDR3. CDR3 DNA: TGTGCCAGCAGCTTGACAGGGGGCTTTTCGCCTGAGCAGTTCTTC. Translated, it gives CASSLTGGFSPEQFF. Drawing the rest from reference TRBV7-9 and TRBJ2-1, the complete variable domain is DTGVSQNPRHKITKRGQNVTFRCDPISEHNRLYWYRQTLGQGPEFLTYFQNEAQLEKSRLLSDRFSAERPKGSFSTLEIQRTEQGDSAMYLCASSLTGGFSPEQFFGPGTRLTVL.

The V gene is TRBV12-3 or TRBV12-4, the J gene TRBJ1-4; D might be TRBD1 (5 bases). Trimming removed 5 bases from V and 3 bases from J, with 10 bases in between. This CDR3 spans 14 amino acids. The CDR3 bases are TGTGCCAGCAGTCCAACGGGACCTAATGAAAAACTGTTTTTT. Translated: CASSPTGPNEKLFF.

The chain employs TRBV3-1 and TRBJ1-2, with D unresolved. Trimming removed 1 base at V and 0 bases at J, with 12 bases between. CDR3 length: 16 amino acids. CDR1 is LGHDT and CDR2 is YNNKEL in the germline V gene (reference sequence). CDR3 bases: TGTGCCAGCAGCCAAGTTTCTGGCAGAGCTAACTATGGCTACACCTTC. Its protein is CASSQVSGRANYGYTF. Full variable domain (rest looked up from reference TRBV3-1 and TRBJ1-2): DTAVSQTPKYLVTQMGNDKSIKCEQNLGHDTMYWYKQDSKKFLKIMFSYNNKELIINETVPNRFSPKSPDKAHLNLHINSLELGDSAVYFCASSQVSGRANYGYTFGSGTRLTVV.

The chain uses TRBV4-3 and TRBJ2-6; 8 bases line up with TRBD1. The CDR3 extends over 18 amino acids. Germline V gene lookup returns CDR1 LGHNA and CDR2 YSLEER. Germline trimming cut 1 base from V and 3 bases from J; bases unmatched to any gene: 8. CDR3: CASSQGSQGALGANVLTF. DNA for the CDR3: TGCGCCAGCAGCCAAGGCTCTCAGGGGGCGCTTGGGGCCAACGTCCTGACTTTC.

The chain joins TRBV2 to TRBJ2-3; D uncertain. The CDR3 loop spans 14 amino acids. Germline CDR1 SNHLY, CDR2 FYNNEI. V lost 4 bases and J lost 2, with 10 bases in between. CDR3 loop: CASSGRRITDTQYF. DNA of the CDR3: TGTGCCAGCAGTGGGCGACGGATCACAGATACGCAGTATTTT.

This clonotype has only a few counts. This chain connects TRBV24-1 to TRBJ2-7; D not resolved. Germline V CDR1 and CDR2: KGHDR, SFDVKD. There are 13 residues in the CDR3. The V end lost 4 bases, the J end lost 2 bases, and 8 bases lay between the germline ends. CDR3 bases: TGTGCCACCAGTGAGACAACCGCCTACGAGCAGTACTTC. Encoded protein: CATSETTAYEQYF.

This clonotype was detected a few times. The chain recombines TRBV21-1 with TRBJ2-1. TRBV21-1 is a documented pseudogene. CDR3 length equals 13 residues. This CDR3 is CASSKLEVNEQFF. CDR3 nucleotides: TGTGCCAGCAGCAAACTAGAGGTCAATGAGCAGTTCTTC.

This chain uses TRBV7-2 with TRBJ2-3; 15 bases line up with TRBD2. The length of the CDR3 is 16 residues. Germline V gene data show CDR1 as SGHTA and CDR2 as FQGNSA. V shed 5 bases, J shed 6 bases, and the junction held 6 bases outside the gene matches. This CDR3 is CASSLGLAGGQDTQYF. CDR3 sequence (DNA): TGTGCCAGCAGCCTTGGACTAGCGGGGGGGCAGGATACGCAGTATTTT.

V gene TRBV7-9 combines with J gene TRBJ2-1; 7 positions agree with TRBD1. Germline trimming cut 2 bases from V and 8 bases from J; bases unmatched to any gene: 6. Germline CDR1 SEHNR, CDR2 FQNEAQ (reference sequence). This CDR3 is 14 amino acids long. The CDR3 region has the DNA TGTGCCAGCAGCTTAAAAACAGGGGCCTATGAGCAGTTCTTC. Protein sequence: CASSLKTGAYEQFF.

Concerning this clonotype itself: A clone one base away is much larger, so this may be a read error. The J gene is TRBJ2-1, the V gene TRBV7-9; D is ambiguous. Germline V gives CDR1 SEHNR, CDR2 FQNEAQ (reference sequence). V was shortened by 5 bases and J by 4 bases, with 9 bases between the two germline ends. The CDR3 is 13 amino acids. The CDR3 DNA is TGTGCCAGCAGCGTATCCGAATACAATGAGCAGTTCTTC. This sequence encodes CASSVSEYNEQFF.

This sequence joins TRBV4-3 and TRBJ1-6, with D perhaps TRBD1 (6 bases). CDR1 is LGHNA and CDR2 is YSLEER in the germline V gene. Trimming left V 3 bases short and J 7 bases short, with 16 bases between. The CDR3 is 16 residues long. The CDR3 nucleotides read TGCGCCAGCAGCCACGGACAGCAGGTTTTGAATTCACCCCTCCACTTT. Protein: CASSHGQQVLNSPLHF.

The V and J genes are TRBV29-1 and TRBJ2-3; tentatively, D is TRBD1 (5 bases). CDR3 length: 13 residues. Germline CDR1 is SQVTM and CDR2 is ANQGSEA. The V end was cut by 7 bases, the J end by 4 bases, with 15 bases between. Here the CDR3 DNA reads TGCAGCGCCGCTAGGGGTACAGCAGATACGCAGTATTTT. The encoded protein is CSAARGTADTQYF.

This clonotype was seen a handful of times. A read error may explain this, as a much larger clone is one base away. Here the CDR3 DNA reads TGCGCCAGCAGTGAGGTAGCCAAAAACATTCAGTACTTC. It translates to CASSEVAKNIQYF. This chain joins TRBV5-1 and TRBJ2-4; D gene unclear. Between the trimmed V and J ends, which lost 5 bases and 0 bases, there was a span of 6 bases. Germline assignment: CDR1 SGHRS and CDR2 YFSETQ. The CDR3 contains 13 residues.

V usage is TRBV7-2 and J usage is TRBJ1-2, with 7 bases fitting TRBD1. The trim removed 3 bases at V and 8 bases at J, leaving 6 bases unmatched. The CDR3 runs 13 residues. Germline V CDR1 and CDR2: SGHTA, FQGNSA. CDR3 residues: CASSFTGERGYTF. Here the CDR3 DNA reads TGTGCCAGCAGCTTTACAGGGGAGAGAGGCTACACCTTC.

This clonotype has a handful of counts. The junction differs from germline at one of its ends, possibly a read error. The rearrangement joins TRBV29-1 to TRBJ2-1; TRBD1 aligns across 9 bases. Germline loops: CDR1 SQVTM, CDR2 ANQGSEA. The CDR3 totals 13 residues. As DNA, the CDR3 is TGCAGCGTTGACGGACAGGGGTACAGTGAGCAGTTCTTC. As protein: CSVDGQGYSEQFF.

This clonotype was picked up a small number of times. This sequence joins TRBV6-6 and TRBJ1-5; the D is unclear. The CDR3 runs to 14 residues. The ends were cut back, 5 bases at V and 0 bases at J, with 8 bases in the middle. The germline V gene encodes CDR1 MNHNY and CDR2 SVGAGI (reference sequence). CDR3: CASSPGLSNQPQHF. CDR3 sequence (DNA): TGTGCCAGCAGTCCGGGCCTTAGCAATCAGCCCCAGCATTTT.

This rearrangement joins TRBV5-1 to TRBJ2-2; possibly TRBD2 for D (5 bases). The CDR3 length is 13 residues. The germline gives CDR1 SGHRS, CDR2 YFSETQ. V was shortened by 6 bases and J by 6 bases, with 12 bases between the two germline ends. The CDR3 coding sequence is TGCGCCAGCAACGACGGGGTTGCCGGGGAGCTGTTTTTT. Its protein is CASNDGVAGELFF.

The chain carries TRBV3-1 and TRBJ1-2, with a possible D match to TRBD1 (5 bases). CDR1 is LGHDT and CDR2 is YNNKEL in the germline V gene (reference sequence). This CDR3 comprises 14 residues. V lost 4 bases and J 4 bases, leaving 13 bases between the germline ends. As DNA, the CDR3 is TGTGCCAGCAGCCCAAGATCGGGGGGCTATGGCTACACCTTC. Its translation is CASSPRSGGYGYTF.

The gene calls are TRBV20-1 and TRBJ2-5; D may be TRBD2 (5 bases). V gave up 5 bases and J gave up 11 bases, with 27 bases separating them. Germline V lookup: CDR1 DFQATT, CDR2 SNEGSKA (reference sequence). The CDR3 spans 15 residues. The CDR3 sequence is CSAPSEGRLESEQYF. CDR3 nucleotide sequence: TGCAGTGCTCCTTCCGAGGGCCGCCTGGAGAGTGAGCAGTACTTC.

The chain combines TRBV10-3 with TRBJ2-7; D not certain. Germline assignment: CDR1 ENHRY and CDR2 SYGVKD. V was clipped by 3 bases and J by 4 bases, with 10 bases between them. The CDR3 covers 13 residues. The CDR3 spells CAISDLDGYEQYF. The CDR3 coding sequence is TGTGCCATCAGTGACTTGGACGGGTACGAGCAGTACTTC.

This chain joins TRBV20-1 and TRBJ2-4; a weak D match, TRBD1 (6 bases). The CDR3 runs 16 residues. Looked up from germline, CDR1 is DFQATT and CDR2 is SNEGSKA (reference sequence). Between the trimmed V and J ends, which lost 3 bases and 0 bases, there was a span of 15 bases. The CDR3 is CSASVDRTLAKNIQYF. DNA of the CDR3: TGCAGTGCTAGCGTGGACAGAACCCTAGCCAAAAACATTCAGTACTTC.

This clonotype appeared a few times. The chain links TRBV12-3 or TRBV12-4 to TRBJ1-4, with D possibly matching TRBD1 (5 bases). V shed 3 bases and J shed 10 bases, with 12 bases lying between them. The CDR3 totals 13 residues. The CDR3 loop is CASSFGDLGKLFF. The CDR3 DNA is TGTGCCAGCAGTTTCGGGGACTTGGGAAAACTGTTTTTT.

The chain couples TRBV28 to TRBJ2-4; D perhaps matches TRBD1 (6 bases). The end of the DNA is better explained by TRBJ2-7, so the J call may be wrong. Per germline, CDR1 MDHEN and CDR2 SYDVKM. The CDR3 has 15 residues. CDR3 protein: CASNANRDIFYEQYF. CDR3 DNA sequence: TGTGCCAGCAACGCAAACCGGGACATATTCTACGAGCAGTACTTC.

In this sample, this clonotype turned up a few times. The chain links TRBV6-4 to TRBJ1-1; 7 nucleotides line up with TRBD1. Germline lookup yields CDR1 MRHNA and CDR2 SNTAGT. The CDR3 contains 15 residues. J lost 1 base, V lost 2 bases, and 4 bases had no gene match. The chain's CDR3 is CASSDGTAGNTEAFF. CDR3 bases: TGTGCCAGCAGTGACGGGACAGCAGGGAACACTGAAGCTTTCTTT.

The chain links TRBV6-6 to TRBJ2-2; D gene ambiguous. V was cut by 6 bases and J by 7 bases, with 3 bases left in between. Germline CDR1 MNHNY, CDR2 SVGAGI (reference sequence). The CDR3 is 10 amino acids. CDR3 coding DNA: TGTGCCAGCAGGGACGGGGAGCTGTTTTTT. Amino acid sequence: CASRDGELFF.

This chain uses TRBV4-3 with TRBJ2-3, with D tentatively TRBD1 or TRBD2 (7 bases each). V lost 0 bases and J lost 2, with 15 bases in between. The CDR3 is 17 amino acids. CDR1 LGHNA and CDR2 YSLEER come from the germline V gene. Written as DNA, the CDR3 is TGCGCCAGCAGCCAAGATAGGGGGCTAGCGGCCACAGATACGCAGTATTTT. Its protein product is CASSQDRGLAATDTQYF.